The T cell receptor (beta chain) under discussion was sequenced for a study of early T cells in non-severe SARS-CoV-2 infection. CDR3 length equals 12 residues. Germline lookup yields CDR1 SGHRS and CDR2 YFSETQ. Trimming shortened V by 0 bases and J by 7 bases, and 4 bases separated the two germline ends. TCRdb independently ran MiXCR on the 5' RACE reads; one entry per CDR3 protein. Here the sample spans over 50,000 distinct CDR3 sequences, roughly 8.8% being singletons. This clonotype was observed at least ten times. This receptor was identified in an adult who was a healthcare worker with PCR-confirmed SARS-CoV-2 infection or an uninfected control (not recorded which). The rearrangement links TRBV5-1 to TRBJ1-4, with D hard to call. The sample comprised whole blood. CDR3 in DNA: TGCGCCAGCAGCTTGGGGGGTGAAAAACTGTTTTTT. Translation: CASSLGGEKLFF.